This TCR beta chain comes out of a study of blood T cell repertoires in COVID-19. CDR3 length: 15 amino acids. CDR1 and CDR2 from the germline V gene are SGHVS and FNYEAQ. The V segment lost 4 bases and the J segment 2 bases; nucleotides outside the gene matches: 3. Clones were sequenced by immunoSEQ multiplex PCR, and TCRdb holds only the in-frame ones, with some missing. The table records some 500,000 clones, 85% to 90% of them present only once. The J gene is TRBJ2-1, the V gene TRBV7-6, with TRBD1 identical over 9 bases. The origin of this receptor is a woman aged 50 to 60 with COVID-19, enrolled during active disease. The sequenced sample consisted of peripheral blood. This CDR3 reads CASSSGTGPYNEQFF. CDR3 nucleotides: TGTGCCAGCAGCTCCGGGACAGGGCCCTACAATGAGCAGTTCTTC.